This T cell receptor (beta chain) was captured by sequencing in a study of blood T cell repertoires in COVID-19. Across the whole study: COVID-19 samples collected from the United States, Italy and Spain covered acute and convalescent phases. T cells, B-cell-depleted T cells, or PBMCs provided the cDNA or gDNA that served as material.

This clone turned up a few times. Germline loops: CDR1 SNHLY, CDR2 FYNNEI. Deletions cut 4 bases from V and 3 bases from J, with 13 bases between. This CDR3 has 15 residues. Authors' analysis steps: Amplified reference gene primers provided the basis for estimating nucleated cell counts. The method was immunoSEQ multiplex PCR; TCRdb's version includes in-frame clones alone and lacks a portion of them. V, J and clone size are those of that table, while D and trimming were read from the DNA. The repertoire holds some 380,000 clones, with around 90% as singletons. The specimen was peripheral blood. The chain uses TRBV2 and TRBJ1-5; a possible D gene is TRBD1 (5 bases). This sequence was found in a man younger than 35 with active or convalescent COVID-19. The CDR3 nucleotides are TGTGCCAGCAGTGGGGGGGGTAGTTCCAATCAGCCCCAGCATTTT. This gives the protein CASSGGGSSNQPQHF.